The sequence of this T cell receptor beta chain was determined in a study of a mutant IDH1 vaccine in newly diagnosed glioma. Profiling relied on immunoSEQ multiplex PCR, and the TCRdb table lists in-frame clones only, not all of them. Of 45,000 to 65,000 clones listed, around 80% are singletons. The time point here: baseline, week 1 (first vaccination visit). Specified treatment: pre-vaccination baseline after standard-of-care therapy. Findings and limits, study-wide: With respect to changes in top peripheral T cell clonotypes, pseudoprogression seemed unrelated.

The CDR3 is made up of 12 amino acids. The V end lost 1 base, the J end lost 8 bases, and 6 bases lay between the germline ends. Germline CDR1 SGHTA, CDR2 FQGNSA. This clone was counted a single time. Its antigen is not identified. The chain joins TRBV7-2 to TRBJ2-1, with no clear D. Sequenced material: PBMCs, taken from a glioma patient treated with radiotherapy, temozolomide or both. The sequence was obtained from a man younger than 30 with glioma. For the CDR3, the DNA is TGTGCCAGCAGCTTAGATTTTTATGAGCAGTTCTTC. Residues: CASSLDFYEQFF. Full variable domain (missing parts from reference TRBV7-2 and TRBJ2-1): GAGVSQSPSNKVTEKGKDVELRCDPISGHTALYWYRQSLGQGLEFLIYFQGNSAPDKSGLPSDRFSAERTGGSVSTLTIQRTQQEDSAVYLCASSLDFYEQFFGPGTRLTVL.